The 10 T cell receptor beta chains in this list originate from one sample, sequenced in a study of regulatory T cells in long-lasting Graves disease. The time point denotes: persistent/refractory GD, antithyroid drugs over 5 years with positive TRAb. Researchers made the TCR library from RNA that was extracted from PBMCs. With iRepertoire HTBI primers and Arm-PCR of CDR3 regions, TCR beta libraries were built. TCRdb analysed the multiplex PCR reads with MiXCR anew, one entry per CDR3 protein. The sample lists around 460,000 distinct CDR3 sequences, 20% to 25% occurring once. Sequenced here: peripheral blood mononuclear cells (PBMCs), sampled when the disease was refractory, from a patient treated with antithyroid drugs. All receptors come from a female donor with Graves disease.

The table lists this clonotype with a few counts. The CDR3 spells CASSERTGLTGELFF. DNA of the CDR3: TGCGCCAGCAGCGAGAGGACAGGGCTCACCGGGGAGCTGTTTTTT. The genes are TRBV5-1 and TRBJ2-2, with 8 positions matching TRBD1. Losses at the gene ends were 4 bases for V and 4 bases for J; bases not matched to a gene: 6. This CDR3 contains 15 residues. Germline V gene lookup returns CDR1 SGHRS and CDR2 YFSETQ.

The sample holds many counts of this clonotype. The gene calls are TRBV12-3 or TRBV12-4 and TRBJ1-2; D possibly corresponds to TRBD1 (6 bases). The CDR3 totals 12 residues. V shed 7 bases and J shed 7 bases, with 13 bases lying between them. CDR3 DNA sequence: TGTGCCAGCACCTGGGGGGCCAGTGGCTACACCTTC. Encoded protein: CASTWGASGYTF.

This clonotype was detected ten times or more. The J gene is TRBJ2-7, the V gene TRBV7-2, with D perhaps assigned TRBD1 or TRBD2 (5 bases each). The CDR3 runs to 15 residues. Germline CDR1 and CDR2: SGHTA and FQGNSA. V was cut by 1 base and J by 0 bases, with 10 bases left in between. The CDR3 region has the DNA TGTGCCAGCAGCTTAGTCGCAGGGAGCTCCTACGAGCAGTACTTC. Amino acids: CASSLVAGSSYEQYF.

This clonotype was recorded at least ten times. The chain carries TRBV6-1 and TRBJ2-5, with D unclear. Germline V gives CDR1 MNHNS, CDR2 SASEGT. V was pared by 5 bases and J by 5 bases, with 9 bases between. The length of the CDR3 is 12 residues. The CDR3 nucleotides are TGTGCCAGCAGTCTGCCGACGGAGACCCAGTACTTC. This gives the protein CASSLPTETQYF.

This clonotype was found many times. This sequence joins TRBV28 and TRBJ1-1; TRBD1 is a possible D gene (6 bases). Per the germline V gene, CDR1 is MDHEN and CDR2 is SYDVKM. Trimming left V 3 bases short and J 0 bases short, with 14 bases between. This CDR3 has 16 amino acids. CDR3 coding DNA: TGTGCCAGCAGTTTCCTGCGGGGGCGCGTGAACACTGAAGCTTTCTTT. It yields the protein CASSFLRGRVNTEAFF.

This chain links TRBV5-1 with TRBJ2-7, with a weak D call TRBD2 (6 bases). The CDR3 extends over 17 amino acids. V lost 3 bases and J 3 bases, leaving 22 bases between the germline ends. Germline V gene sequence: CDR1 SGHRS, CDR2 YFSETQ. CDR3: CASSYVGGLGTIYEQYF. As DNA, the CDR3 is TGCGCCAGCAGCTATGTGGGGGGATTAGGTACTATCTACGAGCAGTACTTC.

There are many counts of this clonotype. The rearrangement links TRBV7-9 to TRBJ1-2; 8 nucleotides align to TRBD1. The CDR3 sequence is 15 residues long. The germline V gene encodes CDR1 SEHNR and CDR2 FQNEAQ (reference sequence). V lost 4 bases and J lost 4; bases outside the gene matches: 8. The CDR3 loop reads CASSSVDREFYGYTF. DNA of the CDR3: TGTGCCAGCAGCTCCGTGGACAGGGAATTCTATGGCTACACCTTC.

There are a few counts of this clonotype. The V and J genes are TRBV13 and TRBJ2-7; 8 bases match TRBD1. V trimming: 7 bases; J trimming: 6 bases; junction bases outside the gene matches: 8. Germline-derived CDR1 and CDR2 are PRHDT and FYEKMQ (reference sequence). The CDR3 has 13 residues. The CDR3 DNA sequence: TGTGCCAGCAACTTCGACAGGGGTGGCGAGCAGTACTTC. Translation: CASNFDRGGEQYF.

The chain links TRBV10-3 to TRBJ2-1; 14 bases are a match to TRBD2. The V gene end was trimmed by 6 bases and the J gene end by 6 bases; junction bases not matched to a gene: 13. CDR3 length: 18 amino acids. Germline assignment: CDR1 ENHRY and CDR2 SYGVKD. CDR3 DNA sequence: TGTGCCATCAGCGCCGGGACTAGCGGGAGTACCCTAACCAATGAGCAGTTCTTC. Amino acid sequence: CAISAGTSGSTLTNEQFF.

This chain links TRBV7-8 with TRBJ1-4; D remains ambiguous. This CDR3 has 17 residues. Trimming removed 2 bases from V and 0 bases from J, with 13 bases in between. Germline V CDR1 and CDR2: SGHVS, FQNEAQ. The CDR3 DNA reads as TGTGCCAGCAGCTTACCGATCTTGGGCGCAACTAATGAAAAACTGTTTTTT. The encoded protein is CASSLPILGATNEKLFF. Variable domain in full (rest from reference TRBV7-8 and TRBJ1-4): GAGVSQSPRYKVAKRGQDVALRCDPISGHVSLFWYQQALGQGPEFLTYFQNEAQLDKSGLPSDRFFAERPEGSVSTLKIQRTQQEDSAVYLCASSLPILGATNEKLFFGSGTQLSVL.